This TCR beta chain was sequenced in a study of blood T cell repertoires in COVID-19. Study-wide background: Acute-phase and convalescent COVID-19 samples originated in the United States, Italy and Spain.

Clones were read by immunoSEQ multiplex PCR, and TCRdb kept only the in-frame ones, dropping some. The sample consists of 280,000 or so clones, roughly 89% of them appearing once. This CDR3 contains 16 residues. CDR1 is MDHEN, CDR2 SYDVKM, per germline. V was pared by 3 bases and J by 1 base, with 15 bases between. The chain couples TRBV28 to TRBJ1-1; D is unresolved. Specimen: PBMCs or T cells enriched from blood (not recorded which). This sequence originates from a woman in her 40s who had recovered from COVID-19. The DNA of the CDR3 is TGTGCCAGCAGTTTCCCGACAACACCTACGAACACTGAAGCTTTCTTT. Amino acid sequence: CASSFPTTPTNTEAFF.